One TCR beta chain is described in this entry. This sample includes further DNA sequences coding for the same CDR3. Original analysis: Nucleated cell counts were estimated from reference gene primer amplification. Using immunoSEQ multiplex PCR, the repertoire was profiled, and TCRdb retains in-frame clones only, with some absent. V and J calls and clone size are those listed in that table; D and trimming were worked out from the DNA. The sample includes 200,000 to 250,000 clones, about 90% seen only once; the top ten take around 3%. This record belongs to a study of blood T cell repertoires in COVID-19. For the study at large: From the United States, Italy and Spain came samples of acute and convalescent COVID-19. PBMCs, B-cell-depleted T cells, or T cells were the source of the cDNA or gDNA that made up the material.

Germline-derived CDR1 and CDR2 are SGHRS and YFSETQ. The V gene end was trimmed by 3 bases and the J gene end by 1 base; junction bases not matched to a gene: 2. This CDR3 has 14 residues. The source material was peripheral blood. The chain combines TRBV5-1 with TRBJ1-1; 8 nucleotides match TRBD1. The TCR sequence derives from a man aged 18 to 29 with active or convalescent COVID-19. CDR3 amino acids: CASSSGQGNTEAFF. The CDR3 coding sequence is TGCGCCAGCAGCTCCGGACAGGGGAACACTGAAGCTTTCTTT.